Here is one TCR beta chain with its context. The antigen is unknown. These data originate in a study of T cell responses to AZD1222 COVID-19 vaccine. Study-wide findings and caveats: Of spike-specific TCRs, nearly half reportedly target regions left unmutated in variants. AZD1222 recipients seropositive at baseline numbered only six or seven.

Trimming cost V 4 bases and J 0 bases, with 4 bases left between them. Germline CDR1 reads SGHDN; CDR2 reads FVKESK. This CDR3 region has 12 residues. The data were produced by immunoSEQ multiplex PCR, yet TCRdb's version contains in-frame clones alone and is incomplete. Here the sample spans around 160,000 clones, 75% to 95% being singletons. The sample in question was peripheral blood, obtained on day 0 of MenACWY control vaccination. This chain links TRBV14 with TRBJ2-7; unclear D gene. The sequence was collected from an adult in good health. The CDR3 reads CASSPTSYEQYF. The DNA of the CDR3 is TGTGCCAGCAGCCCGACCTCCTACGAGCAGTACTTC.